Following are 21 T cell receptor beta chains from one sample sequenced in a study of OX40 agonist ivuxolimab in advanced cancers. Sequencing was performed with immunoSEQ multiplex PCR; in TCRdb, only in-frame clones are kept and a portion is missing. The top ten hold over 0.65% of the sample, which has 90,000 to 100,000 clones, roughly nine tenths seen once. This sample comprised CD4+ or CD8+ T cells sorted from blood, obtained in a trial of the OX40 agonist ivuxolimab. Receptor source: an adult with an advanced solid tumor such as melanoma, head and neck, liver or kidney cancer.

The rearrangement links TRBV2 to TRBJ2-7; D may be TRBD1 (6 bases). Trimming took off 8 bases at V and 0 bases at J, with 14 bases between the two ends. Germline V lookup: CDR1 SNHLY, CDR2 FYNNEI. The CDR3 runs to 14 residues. Here the CDR3 DNA reads TGTGCCAGCGGACAGCGGTTTCTCTCCTACGAGCAGTACGTC. This encodes CASGQRFLSYEQYV.

The rearrangement uses TRBV4-2 and TRBJ1-4, with D possibly being TRBD1 (5 bases). Germline V gene sequence: CDR1 LGHNA, CDR2 YNFKEQ. Trimming took 3 bases from V and 8 from J, leaving 22 bases between them. The CDR3 loop spans 17 amino acids. The CDR3 nucleotides read TGTGCCAGCAGCCACCTACGGACCGGGACCGAGGGAGAAAAACTGTTTTTT. Its translation is CASSHLRTGTEGEKLFF.

The V and J genes are TRBV19 and TRBJ1-1; 7 bases are a match to TRBD1. This CDR3 has 13 residues. Per germline, CDR1 LNHDA and CDR2 SQIVND (reference sequence). V lost 6 bases to trimming and J lost 2 bases; unmatched junction nucleotides: 3. Here the CDR3 reads CASSRQGNTEAFF. CDR3 nucleotide sequence: TGTGCCAGTAGCCGACAGGGCAACACTGAAGCTTTCTTT.

The gene calls are TRBV5-1 and TRBJ1-1; perhaps TRBD1 as D (6 bases). Germline V gene sequence: CDR1 SGHRS, CDR2 YFSETQ. This CDR3 comprises 16 residues. The germline V and J ends were trimmed by 3 bases and 3 bases, with 18 bases remaining between them. The CDR3 region is CASSSRRGTGYTEAFF. CDR3 bases: TGCGCCAGCAGCTCCCGGAGGGGGACGGGATACACTGAAGCTTTCTTT.

This clone showed up just a few times. This chain joins TRBV4-2 and TRBJ2-7, with D perhaps assigned TRBD1 or TRBD2 (5 bases each). CDR1 LGHNA and CDR2 YNFKEQ come from the germline V gene. V lost 4 bases and J 2 bases, leaving 12 bases between the germline ends. The CDR3 has 14 amino acids. In DNA, the CDR3 is TGTGCCAGCAGCCGGGGTGGGGGAACCTACGAGCAGTACTTC. This translates into CASSRGGGTYEQYF.

The chain couples TRBV5-1 to TRBJ2-2, with a weak D call TRBD2 (5 bases). CDR1 and CDR2 from the germline V gene are SGHRS and YFSETQ. Trimming cost V 3 bases and J 4 bases, with 10 bases left between them. The CDR3 consists of 14 residues. The CDR3 DNA reads TGCGCCAGCAGCTCCCTCGGGATCACCGGGGAGCTGTTTTTT. Translation gives CASSSLGITGELFF.

The chain combines TRBV27 with TRBJ1-6, with TRBD1 as a possible D gene (6 bases). Trimming stripped 5 bases from V and 1 base from J, with 15 bases between. Germline CDR1 reads MNHEY; CDR2 reads SMNVEV (reference sequence). This CDR3 comprises 17 residues. The CDR3 region is CASSPSGVGSYNSPLHF. DNA of the CDR3: TGTGCCAGCAGTCCATCAGGGGTTGGGTCCTATAATTCACCCCTCCACTTT.

This chain links TRBV5-4 with TRBJ2-1; 8 nucleotides match TRBD2. The V segment lost 2 bases and the J segment 3 bases; nucleotides outside the gene matches: 4. The CDR3 runs to 15 residues. Germline V gene sequence: CDR1 SGHNT, CDR2 YYREEE (reference sequence). The CDR3 reads CASSFGSGSYNEQFF. The CDR3 DNA is TGTGCCAGCAGCTTTGGCAGCGGGAGCTACAATGAGCAGTTCTTC.

The V call is TRBV19, the J call TRBJ1-5; no clear D. The CDR3 runs to 12 residues. Trimming pared 7 bases from V and 5 bases from J, leaving 9 bases between. Germline V gene data show CDR1 as LNHDA and CDR2 as SQIVND (reference sequence). The CDR3 DNA sequence: TGTGCCAGTAAAGATGGATATCAGCCCCAGCATTTT. Translating it yields CASKDGYQPQHF.

The V gene is TRBV19, the J gene TRBJ2-7; D may match TRBD1 or TRBD2 (5 bases each). Germline V gives CDR1 LNHDA, CDR2 SQIVND (reference sequence). This CDR3 region has 17 residues. The V end lost 4 bases, the J end lost 2 bases, and 21 bases lay between the germline ends. The CDR3 nucleotides read TGTGCCAGTAGTAGATTTCATGATGCAGGGAGTCCCTACGAGCAGTACTTC. Translating gives CASSRFHDAGSPYEQYF.

This sequence joins TRBV4-3 and TRBJ2-1; D not certain. The ends were cut back, 0 bases at V and 9 bases at J, with 12 bases in the middle. Germline loops: CDR1 LGHNA, CDR2 YSLEER. CDR3 length: 14 residues. The CDR3 region is CASSQDQVGSEQFF. The CDR3 region has the DNA TGCGCCAGCAGCCAAGATCAAGTGGGAAGTGAGCAGTTCTTC.

The chain employs TRBV29-1 and TRBJ2-5; tentative D call: TRBD1 (6 bases). The CDR3 covers 11 residues. Per the germline V gene, CDR1 is SQVTM and CDR2 is ANQGSEA. Deletions cut 6 bases from V and 1 base from J, with 6 bases between. The CDR3 DNA is TGCAGCGTACAGGGCCAAGAGACCCAGTACTTC. Translation: CSVQGQETQYF. The whole variable domain, filled in from reference TRBV29-1 and TRBJ2-5, reads SAVISQKPSRDICQRGTSLTIQCQVDSQVTMMFWYRQQPGQSLTLIATANQGSEATYESGFVIDKFPISRPNLTFSTLTVSNMSPEDSSIYLCSVQGQETQYFGPGTRLLVL.

V gene TRBV18 combines with J gene TRBJ2-5; 10 nucleotides agree with TRBD1. The CDR3 totals 15 residues. J lost 1 base, V lost 2 bases, and 1 base had no gene match. Germline V gives CDR1 KGHSH, CDR2 LQKENI. In DNA, the CDR3 is TGTGCCAGCTCACCATGGACAGGGGGCCAAGAGACCCAGTACTTC. Translating it yields CASSPWTGGQETQYF. Variable domain in full (rest from reference TRBV18 and TRBJ2-5): NAGVMQNPRHLVRRRGQEARLRCSPMKGHSHVYWYRQLPEEGLKFMVYLQKENIIDESGMPKERFSAEFPKEGPSILRIQQVVRGDSAAYFCASSPWTGGQETQYFGPGTRLLVL.

The chain is built from TRBV19 and TRBJ1-1; a possible D gene is TRBD1 (5 bases). Trimming took 2 bases from V and 3 from J, leaving 13 bases between them. Germline CDR1 and CDR2: LNHDA and SQIVND (reference sequence). The CDR3 spans 15 residues. CDR3 bases: TGTGCCAGTAGTATACGTTTCGGGGCCGACACTGAAGCTTTCTTT. Residues: CASSIRFGADTEAFF.

The V call is TRBV5-1, the J call TRBJ1-1; tentative D call: TRBD1 (5 bases). The germline V gene has CDR1 SGHRS and CDR2 YFSETQ. The ends were cut back, 4 bases at V and 6 bases at J, with 13 bases in the middle. This CDR3 is built from 13 residues. CDR3 in amino acids: CASSVIPGAEAFF. In DNA, the CDR3 is TGCGCCAGCAGCGTAATACCGGGGGCTGAAGCTTTCTTT.

This sequence joins TRBV18 and TRBJ1-1; D remains unclear. V was trimmed by 6 bases and J by 5 bases, leaving 13 bases between them. This CDR3 is 13 amino acids long. Germline CDR1 and CDR2: KGHSH and LQKENI. CDR3 protein: CASSRTKGTEAFF. CDR3 sequence (DNA): TGTGCCAGCTCGCGGACGAAGGGAACTGAAGCTTTCTTT.

The chain employs TRBV7-3 and TRBJ2-2, with TRBD1 as a possible D gene (6 bases). Trimming left V 5 bases short and J 4 bases short, with 20 bases between. The V gene's germline CDR1 is SGHTA and CDR2 FQGTGA. This CDR3 is 17 amino acids long. CDR3 sequence: CASSPQRQARGTGELFF. CDR3 bases: TGTGCCAGCAGCCCCCAAAGACAGGCCCGCGGCACCGGGGAGCTGTTTTTT.

The chain carries TRBV9 and TRBJ2-2; D is unresolved. This CDR3 has 11 residues. The V and J ends lost 6 bases and 8 bases respectively, with 8 bases between them. The germline CDR1 and CDR2 sequences are SGDLS and YYNGEE. Here the CDR3 reads CASKGTGELFF. The DNA of the CDR3 is TGTGCCAGCAAAGGAACAGGGGAGCTGTTTTTT.

This chain joins TRBV2 and TRBJ2-7; 9 nucleotides match TRBD2. Germline loops: CDR1 SNHLY, CDR2 FYNNEI. The CDR3 has 13 residues. With V trimmed by 7 bases and J by 6 bases, 7 bases remained unmatched. The CDR3 bases are TGTGCCAGCACTCTCGGACTAGCGACCGAGCAGTACGTC. It translates to CASTLGLATEQYV.

The sample holds one count of this clone. This chain uses TRBV6-6 with TRBJ1-5, with 7 bases matching TRBD1. The CDR3 has 13 amino acids. V lost 6 bases and J lost 4; bases outside the gene matches: 3. Germline CDR1 and CDR2: MNHNY and SVGAGI (reference sequence). As DNA, the CDR3 is TGTGCCAGCAGCGGGACAGAGAATCAGCCCCAGCATTTT. Its protein is CASSGTENQPQHF.

This clone was seen once. The chain links TRBV30 to TRBJ2-3; D gene unclear. Germline V gene data show CDR1 as GTSNPN and CDR2 as SVGIG (reference sequence). The V end was cut by 0 bases, the J end by 6 bases, with 4 bases between. The length of the CDR3 is 11 residues. The DNA of the CDR3 is TGTGCCTGGAGTGTACTCGATACGCAGTATTTT. This gives the protein CAWSVLDTQYF.